What follows is one T cell receptor beta chain and its context. Its target is unknown. The source of the sample is a study of Tregs in tolerant kidney transplant recipients. General study findings and limits: Findings come from small patient numbers and require larger validation. Expanding Tregs on activated donor B cells appeared to best identify donor-specific TCRbeta clones.

CDR3 size: 13 residues. Trimming shortened V by 11 bases and J by 6 bases, and 17 bases separated the two germline ends. Germline assignment: CDR1 MNHEY and CDR2 SMNVEV (reference sequence). Assay used: immunoSEQ multiplex PCR; TCRdb lists only in-frame clones, some missing. The sample carries approximately 43,000 clones, roughly nine tenths recorded once. Unstimulated Tregs (CD4+CD25+CD127-) and CD4+CD25- non-Tregs were sorted from PBMCs. Thawed PBMCs were rested overnight at 37°C with 150 to 200 IU/ml IL-2 before regulatory T cell sorting. Sequences were obtained from Tregs from blood. The chain recombines TRBV27 with TRBJ2-1, with TRBD1 as a possible D gene (5 bases). The sequence was collected from a human donor in good health. The CDR3 region has the DNA TGTGCCTCGTCGGCAGGGATCCTCAATGAGCAGTTCTTC. Amino acids: CASSAGILNEQFF.